Following are 19 T cell receptor beta chains from one sample sequenced in a study of T cells after yellow fever vaccination. TCRdb itself ran the 5' RACE reads through MiXCR, one entry per CDR3 protein. The repertoire holds some 320,000 distinct CDR3 sequences, 8% to 10% seen once, with approximately 19% in the top ten. Sequencing was performed on PBMCs, taken on the day of the first yellow fever vaccination. These receptors were taken from a man aged 18 to 30 who received the YFV17D yellow fever vaccine.

In its sample, this clonotype was seen a few times. The rearrangement joins TRBV9 to TRBJ2-1, with 8 bases identical to TRBD2. The germline V gene encodes CDR1 SGDLS and CDR2 YYNGEE. The CDR3 covers 15 residues. Trimming took 0 bases from V and 8 from J; bases not matched to a gene: 7. CDR3 nucleotides: TGTGCCAGCAGCGTAGCTACGGGGGGGAGCTATGAGCAGTTCTTC. It codes for CASSVATGGSYEQFF.

The V call is TRBV5-1, the J call TRBJ2-1, with D perhaps TRBD2 (6 bases). The germline CDR1 and CDR2 sequences are SGHRS and YFSETQ. This CDR3 spans 15 amino acids. The germline V and J ends were trimmed by 4 bases and 9 bases, with 20 bases remaining between them. As DNA, the CDR3 is TGCGCCAGCAGCCTGTCTCGCCGGGACTCGCTTGAGCAGTTCTTC. It is translated as CASSLSRRDSLEQFF.

In its sample, this clonotype was seen many times. This rearrangement joins TRBV5-1 to TRBJ2-3, with D tentatively TRBD2 (6 bases). CDR1 and CDR2 from the germline V gene are SGHRS and YFSETQ. The CDR3 has 15 residues. Between the trimmed V and J ends, which lost 6 bases and 4 bases, there was a span of 18 bases. CDR3 loop: CASTPGAAGADTQYF. CDR3 bases: TGCGCCAGCACCCCTGGCGCAGCGGGCGCAGATACGCAGTATTTT.

This clonotype was counted ten times or more. The chain couples TRBV18 to TRBJ2-7; D unresolved. The CDR3 is made up of 14 amino acids. V was cut by 3 bases and J by 1 base, with 10 bases left in between. Germline CDR1 KGHSH, CDR2 LQKENI. The CDR3 protein is CASSPTAPSYEQYF. CDR3 sequence (DNA): TGTGCCAGCTCACCGACGGCCCCGTCCTACGAGCAGTACTTC.

This clonotype was detected only a few times. The chain recombines TRBV23-1 with TRBJ2-7, with unresolved D. TRBV23-1 is an open reading frame whose function is uncertain. The CDR3 is 15 amino acids. The V gene lost 0 bases and the J gene lost 0 bases, with 9 bases spanning the gap. The chain's CDR3 is CASSQSRRISYEQYV. DNA of the CDR3: TGCGCCAGCAGTCAATCTCGCCGAATCTCCTACGAGCAGTACGTC.

This clonotype came up many times. The chain carries TRBV9 and TRBJ2-1; TRBD2 matches 8 bases. There are 15 residues in the CDR3. The trim removed 4 bases at V and 6 bases at J, leaving 9 bases unmatched. CDR1 and CDR2 (germline): SGDLS, YYNGEE. The CDR3: CASSPRTSLLNEQFF. CDR3 DNA: TGTGCCAGCAGCCCCCGGACTAGCCTCCTCAATGAGCAGTTCTTC.

This clonotype was counted between two and nine times. This sequence joins TRBV18 and TRBJ1-3, with D perhaps TRBD1 (5 bases). This CDR3 contains 16 residues. CDR1 KGHSH and CDR2 LQKENI come from the germline V gene. The V end was cut by 3 bases, the J end by 0 bases, with 12 bases between. This chain's CDR3 is CASSPDSPFSGNTIYF. Here the CDR3 DNA reads TGTGCCAGCTCACCCGACAGTCCTTTCTCTGGAAACACCATATATTTT.

This clonotype has only a few counts. This rearrangement joins TRBV7-2 to TRBJ1-1; D may be TRBD1 (6 bases). The CDR3 is 14 amino acids. Per germline, CDR1 SGHTA and CDR2 FQGNSA. The V end was cut by 0 bases, the J end by 2 bases, with 7 bases between. The CDR3 bases are TGTGCCAGCAGCTTAGCGGGACACAACACTGAAGCTTTCTTT. Translating it yields CASSLAGHNTEAFF.

This clonotype appeared many times. This chain links TRBV5-1 with TRBJ2-7; TRBD1 might be the D (6 bases). The ends were cut back, 7 bases at V and 2 bases at J, with 16 bases in the middle. The CDR3 contains 14 residues. Germline CDR1 SGHRS, CDR2 YFSETQ. CDR3 residues: CASVGQSPAYEQYV. The DNA for the CDR3 is TGCGCCAGCGTCGGACAGAGTCCGGCCTACGAGCAGTACGTC.

This clonotype showed up many times. V and J are TRBV6-5 and TRBJ2-2; 8 bases fit TRBD1. The CDR3 totals 16 residues. Germline V gives CDR1 MNHEY, CDR2 SVGAGI. With V trimmed by 2 bases and J by 7 bases, 9 bases remained unmatched. The DNA for the CDR3 is TGTGCCAGCAGTTACCCGCAGGGGGCAGGCCTCGGGGAGCTGTTTTTT. This encodes CASSYPQGAGLGELFF.

This clonotype was detected a few times. The chain employs TRBV10-3 and TRBJ2-7; the D call may be TRBD1 or TRBD2 (7 bases each). The V end was cut by 10 bases, the J end by 2 bases, with 18 bases between. The CDR3 runs 14 residues. Germline-derived CDR1 and CDR2 are ENHRY and SYGVKD. CDR3 loop: CATASGDSPYEQYV. The CDR3, as DNA: TGTGCCACCGCCAGCGGGGACAGTCCCTACGAGCAGTACGTC.

The gene calls are TRBV7-2 and TRBJ2-3; perhaps D is TRBD1 or TRBD2 (5 bases each). This CDR3 has 16 amino acids. V was clipped by 5 bases and J by 5 bases, with 20 bases between them. Germline V gene sequence: CDR1 SGHTA, CDR2 FQGNSA. The CDR3, as DNA: TGTGCCAGCAGCCCAAAAATGGGGACGGGTGGAGATACGCAGTATTTT. This translates into CASSPKMGTGGDTQYF.

The sample holds many counts of this clonotype. V is TRBV29-1 and J is TRBJ2-1; the D gene is possibly TRBD2 (6 bases). With 7 bases removed from V and 3 bases from J, the gap between germline ends came to 10 bases. CDR1 is SQVTM, CDR2 ANQGSEA, per germline. The CDR3 is made up of 12 amino acids. The CDR3 protein is CSAVGGYNEQFF. In nucleotides, the CDR3 is TGCAGCGCCGTCGGGGGCTACAATGAGCAGTTCTTC.

The table lists this clonotype with a few counts. This rearrangement joins TRBV12-5 to TRBJ1-5; 7 positions match TRBD1. Germline trimming cut 5 bases from V and 6 bases from J; bases unmatched to any gene: 4. CDR3 length: 13 residues. Germline V CDR1 and CDR2: LGHNT, FRNRAP. In DNA, the CDR3 is TGTGCTAGTGGTCGACAGGGAGGTCAGCCCCAGCATTTT. This translates into CASGRQGGQPQHF.

V usage is TRBV7-2 and J usage is TRBJ2-4; 12 bases agree with TRBD1. The V gene end was trimmed by 6 bases and the J gene end by 6 bases; junction bases not matched to a gene: 9. This CDR3 comprises 16 residues. Germline V gene data show CDR1 as SGHTA and CDR2 as FQGNSA. The CDR3 nucleotides read TGTGCCAGCAGATTCGGGGGACAGGGGGCCGGAAACATTCAGTACTTC. Translating it yields CASRFGGQGAGNIQYF.

This clonotype was counted only a few times. J is TRBJ1-2 and V is TRBV20-1; 9 bases line up with TRBD1. Germline V CDR1 and CDR2: DFQATT, SNEGSKA (reference sequence). V was clipped by 6 bases and J by 7 bases; unmatched bases: 6. This CDR3 contains 12 residues. DNA for the CDR3: TGCAGTGCAAGGGGACAGGGTGTTGGCTACACCTTC. It yields the protein CSARGQGVGYTF.

The CDR3 DNA reads as TGTGCCAGCAGCCAAGAAGGACAGGGCAACGTCTATGGCTACACCTTC. This translates into CASSQEGQGNVYGYTF. The J gene is TRBJ1-2, the V gene TRBV4-2, with TRBD1 matching over 8 bases. This CDR3 is built from 16 residues. Germline assignment: CDR1 LGHNA and CDR2 YNFKEQ. Germline trimming cut 0 bases from V and 4 bases from J; bases unmatched to any gene: 7.

This clonotype was recorded at least ten times. V and J are TRBV6-5 and TRBJ1-3; TRBD1 matches at 8 bases. J gave up 4 bases and V 5 bases, and 4 bases lay outside the gene matches. This CDR3 is built from 14 residues. In germline, CDR1 is MNHEY, CDR2 SVGAGI. The DNA of the CDR3 is TGTGCCAGCAGTCAGGGGGCGGAAGGAAACACCATATATTTT. Translated, it gives CASSQGAEGNTIYF.

Details on this clonotype: A much larger clonotype is one base distant, so this may be a read error. The rearrangement joins TRBV5-6 to TRBJ2-1; D might be TRBD1 or TRBD2, each matching 5 bases. Per germline, CDR1 SGHDT and CDR2 YYEEEE. This CDR3 has 15 amino acids. The DNA for the CDR3 is TGTGACAGCAGCTTGGGACCCAGCTCCTACAATGAGCAGTTCTTC. Translation: CDSSLGPSSYNEQFF.